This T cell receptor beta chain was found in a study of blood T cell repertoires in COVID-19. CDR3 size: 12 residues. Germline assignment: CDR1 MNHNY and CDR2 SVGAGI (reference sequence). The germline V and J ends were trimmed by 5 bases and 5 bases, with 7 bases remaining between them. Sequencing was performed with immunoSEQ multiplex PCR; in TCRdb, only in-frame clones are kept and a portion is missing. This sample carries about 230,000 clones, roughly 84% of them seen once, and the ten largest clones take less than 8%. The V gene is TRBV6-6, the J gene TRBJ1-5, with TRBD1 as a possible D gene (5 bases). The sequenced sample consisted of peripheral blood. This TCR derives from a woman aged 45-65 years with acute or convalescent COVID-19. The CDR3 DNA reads TGTGCCAGCAGTCTAGGGGATCAGCCCCAGCATTTT. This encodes CASSLGDQPQHF.